This T cell receptor (beta chain) was recorded in a study of CD8 T cells in ankylosing spondylitis. V lost 1 base and J lost 7, with 7 bases in between. The CDR3 is 12 residues long. Germline V lookup: CDR1 SGHAT, CDR2 FQNNGV. This clonotype was seen many times. What it binds is not known. In making TCR beta libraries, quantitative 5'-RACE with molecular barcodes was used. A single record per CDR3 protein comes from TCRdb applying MiXCR to the 5' RACE reads. The sample consists of fewer than 250,000 distinct CDR3 sequences, over 9.5% of them appearing once. Study-wide results and caveats: Matched ankylosing spondylitis synovial fluid reportedly showed significant enrichment of disease-linked clones.

The clonotype originates from a male donor with ankylosing spondylitis or in good health (not recorded which). Sequencing input: blood, either unsorted or a sorted T cell fraction (not recorded which). The chain joins TRBV11-2 to TRBJ2-5; no definite D call. Here the CDR3 reads CASSLGWPTQYF. The CDR3 DNA reads TGTGCCAGCAGCTTAGGGTGGCCGACCCAGTACTTC.